This TCR beta chain was retrieved from a study of blood T cell repertoires in COVID-19. Study in general: PBMCs, B-cell-depleted T cells, or T cells provided the cDNA or gDNA that made up the material.

Germline CDR1 reads KGHSH; CDR2 reads LQKENI. This CDR3 has 15 residues. Germline trimming cut 5 bases from V and 2 bases from J; bases unmatched to any gene: 2. This clone appeared a single time. Sequenced by immunoSEQ multiplex PCR; TCRdb stores in-frame clones only, minus some. Altogether 70,000 to 95,000 clones are present, about 82% being singletons, with the ten largest covering 18%. Sequenced: peripheral blood. This chain joins TRBV18 and TRBJ2-1; 11 bases agree with TRBD1. This TCR came from an elderly man with active or convalescent COVID-19. CDR3 DNA: TGTGCCAGCTCATCGGGACAGGGGGCCTACAATGAGCAGTTCTTC. It yields the protein CASSSGQGAYNEQFF.